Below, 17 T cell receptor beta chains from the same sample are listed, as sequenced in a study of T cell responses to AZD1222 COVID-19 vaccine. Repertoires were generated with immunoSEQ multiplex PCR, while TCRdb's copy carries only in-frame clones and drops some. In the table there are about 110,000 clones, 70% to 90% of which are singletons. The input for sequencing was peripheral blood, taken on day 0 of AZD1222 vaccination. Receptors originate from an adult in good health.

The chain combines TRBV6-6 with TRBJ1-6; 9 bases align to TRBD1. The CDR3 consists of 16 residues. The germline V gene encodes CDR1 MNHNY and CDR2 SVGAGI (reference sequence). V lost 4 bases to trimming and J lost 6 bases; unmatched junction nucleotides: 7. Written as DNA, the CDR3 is TGTGCCAGCAGTTCACAGGGGGCTCCGGTTAATTCACCCCTCCACTTT. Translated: CASSSQGAPVNSPLHF.

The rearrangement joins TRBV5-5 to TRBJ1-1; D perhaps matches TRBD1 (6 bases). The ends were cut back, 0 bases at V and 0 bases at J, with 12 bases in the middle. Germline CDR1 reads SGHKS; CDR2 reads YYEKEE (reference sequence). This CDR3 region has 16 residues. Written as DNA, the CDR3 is TGTGCCAGCAGCTTGGTGAGAGGGGGGGTGAACACTGAAGCTTTCTTT. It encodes CASSLVRGGVNTEAFF. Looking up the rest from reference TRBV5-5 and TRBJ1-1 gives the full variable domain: DAGVTQSPTHLIKTRGQQVTLRCSPISGHKSVSWYQQVLGQGPQFIFQYYEKEERGRGNFPDRFSARQFPNYSSELNVNALLLGDSALYLCASSLVRGGVNTEAFFGQGTRLTVV.

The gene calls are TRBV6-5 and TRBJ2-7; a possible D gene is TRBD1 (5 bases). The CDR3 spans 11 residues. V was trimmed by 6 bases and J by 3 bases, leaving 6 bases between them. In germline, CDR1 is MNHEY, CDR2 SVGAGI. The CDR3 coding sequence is TGTGCCAGCAGGCAGGGCTACGAGCAGTACTTC. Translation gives CASRQGYEQYF.

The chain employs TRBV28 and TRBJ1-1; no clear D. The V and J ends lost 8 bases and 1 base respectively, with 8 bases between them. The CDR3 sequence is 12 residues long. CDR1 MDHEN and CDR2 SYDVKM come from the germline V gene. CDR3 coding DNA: TGTGCCAGCCGAGACCAGAACACTGAAGCTTTCTTT. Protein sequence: CASRDQNTEAFF.

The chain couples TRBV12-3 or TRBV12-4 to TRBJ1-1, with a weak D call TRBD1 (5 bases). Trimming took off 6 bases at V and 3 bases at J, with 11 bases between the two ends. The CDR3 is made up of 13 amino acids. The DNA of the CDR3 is TGTGCCAGCAGGCTTCAGGGTGACACTGAAGCTTTCTTT. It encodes CASRLQGDTEAFF.

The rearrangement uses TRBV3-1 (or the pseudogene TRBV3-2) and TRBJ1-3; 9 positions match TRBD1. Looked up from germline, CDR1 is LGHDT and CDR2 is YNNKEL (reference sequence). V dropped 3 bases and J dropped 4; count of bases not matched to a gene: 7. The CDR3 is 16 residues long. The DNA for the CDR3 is TGTGCCAGCAGCCATATCGACAGGGGGGAAGGAAACACCATATATTTT. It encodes CASSHIDRGEGNTIYF.

The DNA for the CDR3 is TGTGCCAGCAGATACAGAGCAGCTAATGAAAAACTGTTTTTT. This translates into CASRYRAANEKLFF. The chain couples TRBV27 to TRBJ1-4; no clear D. Per the germline V gene, CDR1 is MNHEY and CDR2 is SMNVEV (reference sequence). V was cut by 6 bases and J by 3 bases, with 11 bases left in between. There are 14 residues in the CDR3.

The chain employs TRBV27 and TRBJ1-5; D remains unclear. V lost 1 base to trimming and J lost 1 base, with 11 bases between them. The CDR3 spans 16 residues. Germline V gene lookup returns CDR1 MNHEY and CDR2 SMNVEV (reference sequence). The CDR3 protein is CASSLFRLGSNQPQHF. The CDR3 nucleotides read TGTGCCAGCAGTTTATTCAGGTTGGGCAGCAATCAGCCCCAGCATTTT.

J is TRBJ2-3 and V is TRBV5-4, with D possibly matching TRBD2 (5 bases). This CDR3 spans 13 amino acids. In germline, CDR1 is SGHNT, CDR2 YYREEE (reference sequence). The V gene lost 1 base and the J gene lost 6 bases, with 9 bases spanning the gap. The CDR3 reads CASSLNREDTQYF. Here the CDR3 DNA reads TGTGCCAGCAGCTTGAATAGGGAGGATACGCAGTATTTT. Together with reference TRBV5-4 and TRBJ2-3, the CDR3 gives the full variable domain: ETGVTQSPTHLIKTRGQQVTLRCSSQSGHNTVSWYQQALGQGPQFIFQYYREEENGRGNFPPRFSGLQFPNYSSELNVNALELDDSALYLCASSLNREDTQYFGPGTRLTVL.

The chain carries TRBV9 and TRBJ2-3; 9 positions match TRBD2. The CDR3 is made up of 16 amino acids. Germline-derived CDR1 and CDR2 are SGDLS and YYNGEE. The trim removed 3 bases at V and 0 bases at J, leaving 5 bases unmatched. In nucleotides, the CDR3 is TGTGCCAGCAGCGCGCGGGGGGGACGTAGCACAGATACGCAGTATTTT. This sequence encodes CASSARGGRSTDTQYF.

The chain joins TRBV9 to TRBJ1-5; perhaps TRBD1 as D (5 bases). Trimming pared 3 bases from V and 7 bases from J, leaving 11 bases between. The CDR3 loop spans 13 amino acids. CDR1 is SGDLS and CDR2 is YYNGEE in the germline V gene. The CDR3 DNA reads TGTGCCAGCAGCGACCACGGGGGGCAGCCCCAGCATTTT. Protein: CASSDHGGQPQHF.

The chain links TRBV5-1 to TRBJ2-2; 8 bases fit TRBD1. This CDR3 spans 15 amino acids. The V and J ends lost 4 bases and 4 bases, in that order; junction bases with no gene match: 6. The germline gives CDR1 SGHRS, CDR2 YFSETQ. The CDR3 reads CASSRGQGITGELFF. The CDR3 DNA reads TGCGCCAGCAGCCGCGGACAGGGCATCACCGGGGAGCTGTTTTTT.

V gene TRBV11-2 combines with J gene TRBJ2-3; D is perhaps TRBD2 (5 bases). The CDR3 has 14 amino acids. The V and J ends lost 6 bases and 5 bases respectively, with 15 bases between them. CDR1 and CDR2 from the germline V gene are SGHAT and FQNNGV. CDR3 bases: TGTGCCAGCAGTCCGAATAGCGAGGGAGATACGCAGTATTTT. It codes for CASSPNSEGDTQYF.

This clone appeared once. The CDR3 sequence is CASSYTQTLSGNTIYF. CDR3 nucleotides: TGTGCCAGCAGTTACACACAAACGCTCTCTGGAAACACCATATATTTT. The V gene is TRBV6-5, the J gene TRBJ1-3, with D unresolved. V was shortened by 2 bases and J by 0 bases, with 11 bases between the two germline ends. CDR1 and CDR2 from the germline V gene are MNHEY and SVGAGI. This CDR3 comprises 16 residues.

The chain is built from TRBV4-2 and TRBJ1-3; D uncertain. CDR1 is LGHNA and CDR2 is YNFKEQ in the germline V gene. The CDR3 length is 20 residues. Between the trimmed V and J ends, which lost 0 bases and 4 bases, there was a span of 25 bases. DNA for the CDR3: TGTGCCAGCAGCCAAGATCTCCCCCTGGGTAGCCTGGGTTCAGGAAACACCATATATTTT. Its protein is CASSQDLPLGSLGSGNTIYF.

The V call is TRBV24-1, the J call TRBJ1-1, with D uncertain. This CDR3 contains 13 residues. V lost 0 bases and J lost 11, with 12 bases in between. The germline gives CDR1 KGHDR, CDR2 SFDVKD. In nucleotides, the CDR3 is TGTGCCACCAGTGATTTGGACACCGGATCCGCTTTCTTT. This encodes CATSDLDTGSAFF.

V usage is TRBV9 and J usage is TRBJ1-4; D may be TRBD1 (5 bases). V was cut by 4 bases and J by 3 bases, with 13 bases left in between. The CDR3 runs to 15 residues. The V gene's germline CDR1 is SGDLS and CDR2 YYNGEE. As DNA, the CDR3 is TGTGCCAGCAGCTCCTGGGAGGGGTCTAATGAAAAACTGTTTTTT. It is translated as CASSSWEGSNEKLFF.